This T cell receptor beta chain was found in a study of cytotoxic CD8 clonotypes in ibrutinib-treated CLL. As for the study in general: Patients attained some 25 partial and 2 complete responses; at median approximately 70 months, about 14 remained remitted while some 12 progressed. Following treatment for a median about 13 months, range 6 to 36, response samples were then taken.

Target depth was 1 in 200,000 to 1 in 1 million T cells, about 10x per clonotype. Some clones are missing from TCRdb's copy, which holds only in-frame ones; the method was immunoSEQ multiplex PCR. The repertoire has hundreds of thousands of clones, 60% to 75% of them found once; the top ten carry approximately 15%. There are a few counts of this clone. Its matching antigen is unknown. This CDR3 comprises 14 residues. Germline CDR1 KGHSH, CDR2 LQKENI. The V gene lost 3 bases and the J gene lost 4 bases, with 7 bases spanning the gap. General study points: Clonality measured at baseline exceeded age-matched healthy donors, tracking circulating CD8+ T-cell counts.

This receptor was taken from a human donor with chronic lymphocytic leukemia. This chain joins TRBV18 and TRBJ2-6; no clear D gene. The sample consisted of PBMCs, taken after 24 months of ibrutinib treatment. CDR3 nucleotide sequence: TGTGCCAGCTCACCTGGGCAGGGGGCCAACGTCCTGACTTTC. Amino acids: CASSPGQGANVLTF.